The 8 T cell receptor beta chains reported below all come from one sample, sequenced in a study of blood T cell repertoires in COVID-19. Sequencing used immunoSEQ multiplex PCR; TCRdb keeps in-frame clones, though not all of them. This sample has some 190,000 clones; over 75% occur once, and the top ten carry less than 8%. Sequencing input: peripheral blood. The receptors stem from an elderly man with COVID-19, enrolled during active disease.

This clone turned up a few times. The rearrangement links TRBV19 to TRBJ1-2; TRBD1 is a possible D gene (5 bases). The CDR3 contains 15 residues. Germline CDR1 and CDR2: LNHDA and SQIVND (reference sequence). Trimming removed 3 bases at V and 0 bases at J, with 11 bases between. CDR3 nucleotide sequence: TGTGCCAGTAGTATGTATGGGGCGGCTAACTATGGCTACACCTTC. Translation: CASSMYGAANYGYTF.

The chain employs TRBV7-2 and TRBJ1-5, with 7 bases aligning to TRBD1. Per germline, CDR1 SGHTA and CDR2 FQGNSA. V was pared by 1 base and J by 5 bases, with 5 bases of the junction left unmatched. The CDR3 runs 15 residues. This CDR3 reads CASSLGTGRYQPQHF. In DNA, the CDR3 is TGTGCCAGCAGCTTAGGGACAGGACGTTATCAGCCCCAGCATTTT. Based on the CDR3 plus reference TRBV7-2 and TRBJ1-5, the full variable domain is GAGVSQSPSNKVTEKGKDVELRCDPISGHTALYWYRQSLGQGLEFLIYFQGNSAPDKSGLPSDRFSAERTGGSVSTLTIQRTQQEDSAVYLCASSLGTGRYQPQHFGDGTRLSIL.

The J gene is TRBJ2-1, the V gene TRBV3-1 (or the pseudogene TRBV3-2); the match to TRBD1 covers 10 bases. This CDR3 has 15 amino acids. Germline CDR1 LGHDT, CDR2 YNNKEL (reference sequence). J was trimmed by 5 bases and V by 3 bases; bases with no gene match: 4. The CDR3 DNA reads TGTGCCAGCAGCCACACCGGGACAGGGGACAATGAGCAGTTCTTC. Its translation: CASSHTGTGDNEQFF.

This clone was observed once. The rearrangement links TRBV4-1 to TRBJ1-1, with D possibly TRBD1 on 5 matching bases. This CDR3 contains 14 residues. Per germline, CDR1 MGHRA and CDR2 YSYEKL. Trimming left V 4 bases short and J 2 bases short, with 11 bases between. The CDR3 DNA sequence: TGCGCCAGCAGCCGACGACAGCTCAACACTGAAGCTTTCTTT. Protein sequence: CASSRRQLNTEAFF.

Comment on this clone: This sequence is one base from a far larger clone and is likely a read error. The rearrangement uses TRBV5-6 and TRBJ1-5; D is unclear. The V gene's germline CDR1 is SGHDT and CDR2 YYEEEE. Trimming stripped 4 bases from V and 1 base from J, with 6 bases between. The CDR3 consists of 13 residues. CDR3 in amino acids: CASSPGSNQPQHF. CDR3 nucleotides: TGTGCCAGCAGCCCGGGGAGCAATCAGCCCCAGCATTTT.

The V and J genes are TRBV27 and TRBJ2-7; no firm D call. V lost 6 bases to trimming and J lost 0 bases, with 18 bases between them. Germline lookup yields CDR1 MNHEY and CDR2 SMNVEV (reference sequence). The CDR3 sequence is 16 residues long. CDR3 DNA: TGTGCCAGCAGAATGAGTGCGACGGCGGACTCCTACGAGCAGTACTTC. Translation gives CASRMSATADSYEQYF.

The V call is TRBV3-1 (or the pseudogene TRBV3-2), the J call TRBJ1-4, with 7 bases that match TRBD1. CDR1 and CDR2 from the germline V gene are LGHDT and YNNKEL (reference sequence). V trimming: 6 bases; J trimming: 5 bases; junction bases outside the gene matches: 6. The CDR3 runs 14 residues. CDR3: CASSPTGSNEKLFF. The CDR3 coding sequence is TGTGCCAGCAGTCCGACAGGGTCAAATGAAAAACTGTTTTTT.

The genes are TRBV7-3 and TRBJ1-5; D not resolved. V was clipped by 0 bases and J by 0 bases, with 15 bases between them. This CDR3 comprises 18 residues. The germline V gene has CDR1 SGHTA and CDR2 FQGTGA. The CDR3 protein is CASSLTRRVGYSNQPQHF. For the CDR3, the DNA is TGTGCCAGCAGCTTAACTCGCCGGGTTGGTTATAGCAATCAGCCCCAGCATTTT.